Listed below are T cell receptor beta chains from one sample, sequenced in a study of T cell responses to AZD1222 COVID-19 vaccine. The data were produced by immunoSEQ multiplex PCR, yet TCRdb's version contains in-frame clones alone and is incomplete. Of 95,000 to 150,000 clones in the sample, about 90% were seen once. The sequences come from peripheral blood, collected on day 0 of AZD1222 vaccination. These receptors were taken from an adult in good health. Both conserved end residues are part of each CDR3. The D gene is left open where the match is weak. Only some rows state a clone size, as once, few, many or a class for expanded clones.

CDR3nt | CDR3aa | abundance | d_gene | j_gene | len | v_gene
TGTGCCAGCAGTTTAGGACAGCCTGGGACTAATGAAAAACTGTTTTTT | CASSLGQPGTNEKLFF | - | - | TRBJ1-4 | 16 | TRBV28
TGTGCCACCAGCAGAGGTCAAATGGAAGCGCAAGAGTATGGCTACACCTTC | CATSRGQMEAQEYGYTF | - | - | TRBJ1-2 | 17 | TRBV15
TGTGCCAGCAGAGCGGAGGGGAATTCACCCCTCCACTTT | CASRAEGNSPLHF | - | - | TRBJ1-6 | 13 | TRBV12-3/TRBV12-4
TGCAGCGTTCAGGGTTCAACTGGAAACACCATATATTTT | CSVQGSTGNTIYF | - | - | TRBJ1-3 | 13 | TRBV29-1
TGTGCCACCAGCGAGACAGGGGACTCCTACGAGCAGTACTTC | CATSETGDSYEQYF | - | TRBD1 | TRBJ2-7 | 14 | TRBV24-1
TGTGCCAGCTCACCAAATCAGGGTTTATATAACTATGGCTACACCTTC | CASSPNQGLYNYGYTF | - | - | TRBJ1-2 | 16 | TRBV18
TGTGCCAGCAGCCAGGGGGCGGAGGCCTACGAGCAGTACTTC | CASSQGAEAYEQYF | - | TRBD1 | TRBJ2-7 | 14 | TRBV7-2
TGTGCCAGCACAGACAGATATTCCTACGAGCAGTACTTC | CASTDRYSYEQYF | - | - | TRBJ2-7 | 13 | TRBV6-5
TGTGCCATCAGCTGGGGACAGGGGAAAAACACTGAAGCTTTCTTT | CAISWGQGKNTEAFF | once | TRBD1 | TRBJ1-1 | 15 | TRBV10-3
TGCGCCAGCAGTTCGACAGGGTCCACCTACGAGCAGTACTTC | CASSSTGSTYEQYF | - | TRBD1 | TRBJ2-7 | 14 | TRBV5-1
TGTGCCAGCAGCGTGCAGTATAGCACAGATACGCAGTATTTT | CASSVQYSTDTQYF | - | - | TRBJ2-3 | 14 | TRBV9
TGTGCCAGCAGCTTCCGAGCGGGACCCACAGATACGCAGTATTTT | CASSFRAGPTDTQYF | - | TRBD2 | TRBJ2-3 | 15 | TRBV7-3
TGCAGCGTTGAAGATGGGGCCGGGGATACGCAGTATTTT | CSVEDGAGDTQYF | - | - | TRBJ2-3 | 13 | TRBV29-1
TGTGCCAGCAGCGTAGCCAAGACTAGCGGGAACACCGGGGAGCTGTTTTTT | CASSVAKTSGNTGELFF | - | TRBD2 | TRBJ2-2 | 17 | TRBV9
TGTGCCACCGGGGGGAGAGGTTACGAGCAGTACTTC | CATGGRGYEQYF | - | TRBD2 | TRBJ2-7 | 12 | TRBV19
TGTGCCAGCCGCTGGGACAGGGGTTCCTACGAGCAGTACTTC | CASRWDRGSYEQYF | - | TRBD1 | TRBJ2-7 | 14 | TRBV11-1
TGTGCCAGCAGCCAAGCAAGCGGAACCGGGGAGCTGTTTTTT | CASSQASGTGELFF | - | - | TRBJ2-2 | 14 | TRBV3-1/TRBV3-2
TGTGCCAGCAAGAATACAGCGAATTCACCCCTCCACTTT | CASKNTANSPLHF | - | - | TRBJ1-6 | 13 | TRBV11-2
TGTGCCTCGGGGCGGGCGAACACTGAAGCTTTCTTT | CASGRANTEAFF | - | - | TRBJ1-1 | 12 | TRBV2
TGTGCCAGCAGCCCGTGGGACAGGGGGGAGTATGGCTACACCTTC | CASSPWDRGEYGYTF | - | TRBD1 | TRBJ1-2 | 15 | TRBV11-3
TGTGCCAGCAGCCCCCGGCCAGGGTCTGTCCGAGGGAGGGGGAATCAGCCCCAGCATTTT | CASSPRPGSVRGRGNQPQHF | - | - | TRBJ1-5 | 20 | TRBV28
TGTGCCAGCAGCGATAAGACAGGAGACGAGCAGTACTTC | CASSDKTGDEQYF | - | - | TRBJ2-7 | 13 | TRBV3-1/TRBV3-2
TGTGCCAGCTCACCAAGACAGGGGACTTACGAGCAGTACTTC | CASSPRQGTYEQYF | - | TRBD1 | TRBJ2-7 | 14 | TRBV18
TGTGCCAGCAGCAAAGTAACCGCCGAACGCTATGGCTACACCTTC | CASSKVTAERYGYTF | - | - | TRBJ1-2 | 15 | TRBV21-1